By proportion, the clone carrying this T cell receptor beta chain is medium-sized. The target antigen is unknown. Not a single patient had been given any form of treatment at any point before undergoing thyroid surgery. The sample belongs to a study of metastatic and nonmetastatic thyroid tumors. Study-wide background: Repertoire data that came from the blood and tumor or nodule tissue of malignant and benign thyroid patients were compared. Study-level findings and limits: Significantly greater TCR beta diversity was reportedly found in malignant thyroid tumors than in benign nodules (in blood and tumor).

Authors' methods: What underpinned the distant-metastasis classifier for papillary thyroid cancer was the set of CDR3 differences across clinicopathological groups. TCRdb reprocessed the PCR reads using MiXCR. TCRdb assigned the V and J calls; the authors' analysis was not used. The profile shows approximately 8,000 clones, about a quarter of them singletons. V was clipped by 2 bases and J by 4 bases, with 13 bases between them. This CDR3 is 15 amino acids long. This chain uses TRBV5-7 with TRBJ2-1; tentative D call: TRBD2 (6 bases). TRBV5-7 is assigned to the ORF class and has an uncertain function. The receptor was derived from a female donor with papillary thyroid cancer or a benign thyroid nodule (not recorded which). Some clones in this sample may be carry-over from other donors' samples. The sequenced material came from adjacent normal tissue. CDR3 in DNA: TGTGCCAGCAGCTTCGGGACTCCAGGTTACAATGAGCAGTTCTTC. It specifies CASSFGTPGYNEQFF.